This T cell receptor (beta chain) was captured by sequencing in a study of cytomegalovirus exposure and HLA in healthy donors. This clone was counted between two and nine times. CDR1 and CDR2 from the germline V gene are SEHNR and FQNEAQ (reference sequence). V lost 1 base and J 8 bases, leaving 9 bases between the germline ends. The CDR3 is made up of 13 amino acids. It was with 60 Vbeta and 13 Jbeta primers that the PCR ran. The table came from immunoSEQ multiplex PCR; TCRdb's copy has only in-frame clones and leaves some out. The table includes about 170,000 clones, roughly 85% detected once. This receptor was taken from a man aged 25-45 years in good health and CMV-seropositive. The specimen sequenced was PBMCs. The rearrangement uses TRBV7-9 and TRBJ2-1; D not resolved. As DNA, the CDR3 is TGTGCCAGCAGCTTAGGTGGAGAGGATGAGCAGTTCTTC. It yields the protein CASSLGGEDEQFF.